One sample yielded the 16 T cell receptor beta chains listed below, sequenced in a study of T-cell reconstitution after alpha-beta-depleted transplantation in children. During its preparation, the TCRbeta library received unique molecular identifiers. TCRdb re-called the PCR reads through MiXCR, storing one row per CDR3 protein. The sample contains approximately 520,000 distinct CDR3 sequences, around a third of which appear only once. Here the sequenced sample was PBMCs from the stem cell graft donor, taken from the stem cell graft. These receptors came from a human donor who donated a stem cell graft to a child with aplastic anemia.

The chain recombines TRBV27 with TRBJ2-7; a possible D gene is TRBD1 (6 bases). The CDR3 totals 14 residues. Germline assignment: CDR1 MNHEY and CDR2 SMNVEV (reference sequence). V lost 4 bases to trimming and J lost 1 base, with 11 bases between them. CDR3 sequence (DNA): TGTGCCAGCAGTTCAGGGGTATATTCCTACGAGCAGTACTTC. It is translated as CASSSGVYSYEQYF.

This clonotype was recorded a few times. The chain recombines TRBV20-1 with TRBJ2-7; 8 nucleotides line up with TRBD1. The CDR3 totals 14 residues. The V gene's germline CDR1 is DFQATT and CDR2 SNEGSKA (reference sequence). Trimming at V came to 2 bases and at J to 0 bases, leaving 3 bases not matched to a gene. The CDR3 bases are TGCAGTGCTAGACGACAGGGGAGCTCCTACGAGCAGTACTTC. It codes for CSARRQGSSYEQYF.

The chain carries TRBV7-9 and TRBJ1-6; a possible D gene is TRBD1 (6 bases). Germline V gene data show CDR1 as SEHNR and CDR2 as FQNEAQ (reference sequence). Trimming removed 4 bases at V and 10 bases at J, with 14 bases between. This CDR3 region has 14 residues. In DNA form, the CDR3 reads TGTGCCAGCAGCTCCGGGGTCGGGGGCTCACCCCTCCACTTT. It specifies CASSSGVGGSPLHF.

The chain joins TRBV20-1 to TRBJ1-6, with 10 bases that match TRBD1. CDR3 length: 14 amino acids. Losses at the gene ends were 4 bases for V and 12 bases for J; bases not matched to a gene: 9. Germline lookup yields CDR1 DFQATT and CDR2 SNEGSKA (reference sequence). The CDR3 DNA follows: TGCAGTGCTAACCGATGGGGACAGGGGTTACCCCTCCACTTT. It codes for CSANRWGQGLPLHF.

The sample holds a few counts of this clonotype. The chain carries TRBV7-8 and TRBJ2-5, with D unclear. V lost 4 bases and J 4 bases, leaving 16 bases between the germline ends. Germline-derived CDR1 and CDR2 are SGHVS and FQNEAQ. The CDR3 has 15 residues. CDR3 sequence (DNA): TGTGCCAGCAGCTCCCCGTGGGTGGATCCAGAGACCCAGTACTTC. This translates into CASSSPWVDPETQYF.

This chain uses TRBV11-3 with TRBJ2-7; a weak D match, TRBD1 (6 bases). Between the trimmed V and J ends, which lost 0 bases and 6 bases, there was a span of 9 bases. Looked up from germline, CDR1 is SGHNT and CDR2 is YENEEA. The CDR3 extends over 13 amino acids. In nucleotides, the CDR3 is TGTGCCAGCAGCTTAGATGGCAGGGGCGAGCAGTACGTC. Protein sequence: CASSLDGRGEQYV.

DNA for the CDR3: TGCAGTGCTTCGGGAGGTGGCAATCAGCCCCAGCATTTT. It yields the protein CSASGGGNQPQHF. V and J are TRBV20-1 and TRBJ1-5; D gene ambiguous. Trimming shortened V by 5 bases and J by 2 bases, and 10 bases separated the two germline ends. This CDR3 has 13 amino acids. The germline V gene has CDR1 DFQATT and CDR2 SNEGSKA (reference sequence).

Only a few counts were recorded for this clonotype. The V and J genes are TRBV30 and TRBJ1-1; D remains ambiguous. This CDR3 has 12 amino acids. The ends were cut back, 5 bases at V and 5 bases at J, with 12 bases in the middle. Germline values: CDR1 GTSNPN, CDR2 SVGIG (reference sequence). CDR3 nucleotides: TGTGCCTGGGGATCGGGGTTGACTGAAGCTTTCTTT. Its protein is CAWGSGLTEAFF.

This clonotype turned up a few times. The J gene is TRBJ1-1, the V gene TRBV12-3 or TRBV12-4, with D unresolved. Between the trimmed V and J ends, which lost 7 bases and 5 bases, there was a span of 14 bases. CDR3 length: 13 residues. The CDR3 sequence is CASTLMEGTEAFF. The CDR3 DNA reads as TGTGCCAGCACCCTTATGGAGGGAACTGAAGCTTTCTTT.

Only a few counts were recorded for this clonotype. The rearrangement links TRBV20-1 to TRBJ2-1; 8 positions agree with TRBD2. The CDR3 is 17 amino acids. In germline, CDR1 is DFQATT, CDR2 SNEGSKA (reference sequence). The trim removed 0 bases at V and 4 bases at J, leaving 11 bases unmatched. CDR3 DNA: TGCAGTGCTAGAGATAACGGGAGGGCCGAAAGTTACAATGAGCAGTTCTTC. It translates to CSARDNGRAESYNEQFF.

In regard to this clonotype: A junction end diverges from the germline sequence, so it may reflect a read error. This chain connects TRBV20-1 to TRBJ2-1; 9 positions match TRBD2. The CDR3 spans 13 residues. Germline CDR1 reads DFQATT; CDR2 reads SNEGSKA (reference sequence). Here the CDR3 DNA reads TGCTGTGCTAGCGGGATCTCCTACAATGAGCAGTTCTTC. Residues: CCASGISYNEQFF.

The chain links TRBV6-1 to TRBJ1-5; the D gene is possibly TRBD1 (6 bases). V was trimmed by 5 bases and J by 3 bases, leaving 14 bases between them. CDR1 is MNHNS and CDR2 is SASEGT in the germline V gene. The CDR3 is 15 amino acids. CDR3 bases: TGTGCCAGCAGTCGGCGGCGGGGGCCCAATCAGCCCCAGCATTTT. The encoded protein is CASSRRRGPNQPQHF.

The chain carries TRBV4-1 and TRBJ1-1; unclear D gene. The CDR3 sequence is 18 residues long. Germline CDR1 MGHRA, CDR2 YSYEKL. Trimming took 0 bases from V and 0 from J, leaving 17 bases between them. In nucleotides, the CDR3 is TGCGCCAGCAGCCAAGATTTATGGCGGTGGGGTATGAACACTGAAGCTTTCTTT. Protein product: CASSQDLWRWGMNTEAFF.

The gene calls are TRBV5-1 and TRBJ2-1, with 11 bases lining up with TRBD2. The CDR3 runs to 15 residues. V lost 1 base to trimming and J lost 6 bases; unmatched junction nucleotides: 3. The germline V gene has CDR1 SGHRS and CDR2 YFSETQ. CDR3 loop: CASSLTSGSINEQFF. In nucleotides, the CDR3 is TGCGCCAGCAGCTTGACTAGCGGGAGCATCAATGAGCAGTTCTTC.

This clonotype has at least ten counts. This chain connects TRBV12-3 or TRBV12-4 to TRBJ1-1; TRBD1 aligns across 7 bases. V was clipped by 6 bases and J by 0 bases; unmatched bases: 4. The CDR3 length is 14 residues. The CDR3 bases are TGTGCCAGCAGCCTGGGACAGATGAACACTGAAGCTTTCTTT. It is translated as CASSLGQMNTEAFF.

The chain couples TRBV5-6 to TRBJ2-6; D call uncertain. This CDR3 region has 15 residues. Per germline, CDR1 SGHDT and CDR2 YYEEEE. V was clipped by 0 bases and J by 3 bases, with 7 bases between them. For the CDR3, the DNA is TGTGCCAGCAGCTTGGATGTGAATGGGGCCAACGTCCTGACTTTC. Translating it yields CASSLDVNGANVLTF.